These 28 T cell receptor beta chains were all obtained from the same sample, sequenced in a study of long-term antiretroviral therapy in people with HIV. immunoSEQ v3.0 was run at survey level. TCRdb's copy holds only in-frame clones and misses some; the assay was immunoSEQ multiplex PCR. The sample shows around 23,000 clones, 81% of them seen only once. This specimen consisted of unsorted PBMCs, obtained at the start of antiretroviral therapy, before treatment. The receptors here all came from a woman under 30 with HIV.

V and J are TRBV27 and TRBJ1-1, with D hard to call. V lost 5 bases and J lost 5, with 12 bases in between. Per the germline V gene, CDR1 is MNHEY and CDR2 is SMNVEV (reference sequence). This CDR3 has 13 amino acids. The CDR3 nucleotides are TGTGCCAGCAGTGTCGCCGTTGGGACTGAAGCTTTCTTT. Protein sequence: CASSVAVGTEAFF.

The V gene is TRBV6-5, the J gene TRBJ2-7; D possibly corresponds to TRBD1 (6 bases). Germline V gene sequence: CDR1 MNHEY, CDR2 SVGAGI. This CDR3 has 14 amino acids. The V end lost 8 bases, the J end lost 3 bases, and 17 bases lay between the germline ends. The CDR3 spells CASGGGQSLYEQYF. CDR3 DNA sequence: TGTGCCAGCGGGGGCGGACAGTCCCTCTACGAGCAGTACTTC.

This rearrangement joins TRBV7-9 to TRBJ2-7, with 15 bases matching TRBD2. V shed 4 bases and J 0 bases; nucleotides not matched to a gene: 10. Germline V CDR1 and CDR2: SEHNR, FQNEAQ (reference sequence). This CDR3 spans 19 amino acids. The CDR3 sequence is CASSWRTSGRAGYSYEQYF. CDR3 DNA sequence: TGTGCCAGCAGCTGGCGGACTAGCGGGAGGGCCGGATACTCCTACGAGCAGTACTTC.

The V gene is TRBV6-6, the J gene TRBJ1-4; D is unresolved. CDR1 MNHNY and CDR2 SVGAGI come from the germline V gene (reference sequence). This CDR3 region has 13 residues. With 0 bases removed from V and 7 bases from J, the gap between germline ends came to 6 bases. The CDR3 region has the DNA TGTGCCAGCAGTTACTCGTTCCGTGAAAAACTGTTTTTT. Translated, it gives CASSYSFREKLFF.

The CDR3 loop is CASSLGQGGEKLFF. CDR3 nucleotides: TGTGCCAGCAGCCTCGGACAGGGGGGTGAAAAACTGTTTTTT. The chain combines TRBV7-6 with TRBJ1-4, with 10 bases fitting TRBD1. Germline CDR1 and CDR2: SGHVS and FNYEAQ. J lost 7 bases, V lost 5 bases, and 4 bases had no gene match. The CDR3 length is 14 residues.

The chain couples TRBV7-2 to TRBJ1-4; D is undetermined. Germline V lookup: CDR1 SGHTA, CDR2 FQGNSA. Trimming stripped 1 base from V and 3 bases from J, with 3 bases between. There are 13 residues in the CDR3. The CDR3 is CASSLEPNEKLFF. CDR3 in DNA: TGTGCCAGCAGCTTAGAACCTAATGAAAAACTGTTTTTT.

V and J are TRBV28 and TRBJ1-1; 8 bases are a match to TRBD1. CDR3 length: 14 residues. The germline gives CDR1 MDHEN, CDR2 SYDVKM. Losses at the gene ends were 4 bases for V and 8 bases for J; bases not matched to a gene: 9. The CDR3 here is CASSSYRTGTEAFF. The CDR3 DNA reads TGTGCCAGCAGTTCCTACCGGACAGGGACCGAAGCTTTCTTT.

This clone showed up just once. This chain joins TRBV5-6 and TRBJ1-2; TRBD1 matches at 7 bases. The CDR3 consists of 13 residues. V shed 3 bases and J 4 bases; nucleotides not matched to a gene: 3. The germline gives CDR1 SGHDT, CDR2 YYEEEE. Here the CDR3 DNA reads TGTGCCAGCAGCTCGGGACAGAGCTATGGCTACACCTTC. It encodes CASSSGQSYGYTF.

The rearrangement links TRBV25-1 to TRBJ2-3; either TRBD1 or TRBD2 may supply D (6 bases each). CDR3 length: 15 residues. Germline lookup yields CDR1 MGHDK and CDR2 SYGVNS. V was shortened by 8 bases and J by 2 bases, with 17 bases between the two germline ends. The CDR3 protein is CASSKGGTPTDTQYF. DNA of the CDR3: TGTGCCAGCTCCAAGGGGGGTACCCCCACAGATACGCAGTATTTT.

The genes are TRBV5-1 and TRBJ2-1; D possibly corresponds to TRBD2 (5 bases). Germline CDR1 and CDR2: SGHRS and YFSETQ. The CDR3 has 14 amino acids. Trimming took 2 bases from V and 6 from J, leaving 12 bases between them. The CDR3 bases are TGCGCCAGCAGCTTCACTAGAGAGGGCAATGAGCAGTTCTTC. This codes for CASSFTREGNEQFF.

The CDR3 DNA reads TGTGCCAGCAGTGTTCTCGGGACACACTATGGCTACACCTTC. Protein product: CASSVLGTHYGYTF. The rearrangement joins TRBV28 to TRBJ1-2, with a possible D match to TRBD1 (6 bases). The V gene lost 5 bases and the J gene lost 3 bases, with 13 bases spanning the gap. CDR1 and CDR2 (germline): MDHEN, SYDVKM. The CDR3 extends over 14 amino acids.

This chain uses TRBV18 with TRBJ2-6; D gene ambiguous. The V end lost 3 bases, the J end lost 0 bases, and 6 bases lay between the germline ends. From germline, CDR1 is KGHSH and CDR2 LQKENI. There are 15 residues in the CDR3. The CDR3 DNA follows: TGTGCCAGCTCACCTACGAACTCTGGGGCCAACGTCCTGACTTTC. Protein sequence: CASSPTNSGANVLTF.

The J gene is TRBJ2-1, the V gene TRBV28; D possibly corresponds to TRBD2 (5 bases). CDR1 is MDHEN and CDR2 is SYDVKM in the germline V gene. Trimming stripped 4 bases from V and 10 bases from J, with 17 bases between. The CDR3 is 14 amino acids. The CDR3 loop reads CASSYIAGLREQFF. The CDR3 nucleotides are TGTGCCAGCAGTTATATAGCCGGACTGCGGGAGCAGTTCTTC.

Only a few counts were recorded for this clone. The gene calls are TRBV6-1 and TRBJ2-1, with 15 nucleotides matching TRBD2. Per the germline V gene, CDR1 is MNHNS and CDR2 is SASEGT. Germline trimming cut 8 bases from V and 15 bases from J; bases unmatched to any gene: 5. The CDR3 sequence is 12 residues long. The CDR3 loop reads CASPGLAGGGFF. The DNA for the CDR3 is TGTGCCAGCCCGGGACTAGCGGGGGGAGGGTTCTTC.

The rearrangement uses TRBV18 and TRBJ2-7; 15 bases are shared with TRBD2. Germline loops: CDR1 KGHSH, CDR2 LQKENI. J gave up 2 bases and V 6 bases, and 5 bases lay outside the gene matches. The CDR3 sequence is 16 residues long. For the CDR3, the DNA is TGTGCCAGCTCGGAGGGACTAGCGGGAGGAACCTACGAGCAGTACTTC. This encodes CASSEGLAGGTYEQYF.

There are a few counts of this clone. This rearrangement joins TRBV4-3 to TRBJ1-5, with unresolved D. Germline V gene lookup returns CDR1 LGHNA and CDR2 YSLEER. Between the trimmed V and J ends, which lost 3 bases and 6 bases, there was a span of 15 bases. The CDR3 contains 15 residues. The CDR3 region is CASSQNTARGQPQHF. CDR3 sequence (DNA): TGCGCCAGCAGCCAGAATACAGCGCGAGGTCAGCCCCAGCATTTT.

The CDR3 loop is CASSAGSSLYNEQFF. The DNA for the CDR3 is TGCGCCAGCAGCGCCGGCTCGTCCCTCTACAATGAGCAGTTCTTC. The gene calls are TRBV5-1 and TRBJ2-1, with D unclear. V lost 4 bases, J lost 3 bases, and 14 bases lay in between. This CDR3 has 15 amino acids. CDR1 SGHRS and CDR2 YFSETQ come from the germline V gene.

V usage is TRBV5-1 and J usage is TRBJ2-5, with D unclear. The CDR3 is 14 amino acids. Germline CDR1 reads SGHRS; CDR2 reads YFSETQ. Deletions cut 3 bases from V and 4 bases from J, with 13 bases between. For the CDR3, the DNA is TGCGCCAGCAGCTCGAGGTCCGGGCCAGAGACCCAGTACTTC. Its translation is CASSSRSGPETQYF.

The genes are TRBV27 and TRBJ1-2, with TRBD1 matching over 7 bases. This CDR3 contains 14 residues. The germline CDR1 and CDR2 sequences are MNHEY and SMNVEV (reference sequence). The junction had 12 bases not matched to a gene; V was cut back by 6 bases and J by 8 bases. CDR3 region: CASRTNRGGIGYTF. For the CDR3, the DNA is TGTGCCAGCAGAACCAACAGGGGTGGAATCGGCTACACCTTC.

V and J are TRBV7-6 and TRBJ2-7; D is perhaps TRBD1 or TRBD2 (5 bases each). V lost 3 bases and J lost 5, with 14 bases in between. In germline, CDR1 is SGHVS, CDR2 FNYEAQ. CDR3 length: 14 residues. This CDR3 reads CASSFGGLRDEQYF. The CDR3 DNA reads TGTGCCAGCAGCTTCGGAGGCCTCAGGGACGAGCAGTACTTC.

The J gene is TRBJ2-7, the V gene TRBV11-2, with TRBD1 identical over 7 bases. CDR3 length equals 15 residues. V was clipped by 5 bases and J by 1 base; unmatched bases: 8. Germline assignment: CDR1 SGHAT and CDR2 FQNNGV. The CDR3 DNA sequence: TGTGCCAGCAGCAGGGGGCAGGACAGTTCCTACGAGCAGTACTTC. Translation gives CASSRGQDSSYEQYF.

The rearrangement links TRBV30 to TRBJ1-4; tentative D call: TRBD1 (5 bases). This CDR3 is 15 amino acids long. V lost 7 bases and J lost 0, with 15 bases in between. The germline V gene has CDR1 GTSNPN and CDR2 SVGIG (reference sequence). CDR3 protein: CASTGAFATNEKLFF. The CDR3 DNA is TGTGCCTCAACAGGAGCCTTTGCAACTAATGAAAAACTGTTTTTT.

The chain joins TRBV6-5 to TRBJ1-4, with D unclear. CDR3 size: 14 residues. Trimming cost V 2 bases and J 0 bases, with 4 bases left between them. Germline values: CDR1 MNHEY, CDR2 SVGAGI. DNA for the CDR3: TGTGCCAGCAGTTACAGTCCAACTAATGAAAAACTGTTTTTT. Translating gives CASSYSPTNEKLFF.

The J gene is TRBJ1-3, the V gene TRBV29-1, with TRBD1 matching over 8 bases. CDR3 size: 14 residues. V lost 3 bases, J lost 4 bases, and 5 bases stayed unmatched. Germline V gives CDR1 SQVTM, CDR2 ANQGSEA. The CDR3 loop reads CSVDPQGAGNTIYF. The CDR3 DNA reads as TGCAGCGTTGATCCGCAGGGGGCCGGAAACACCATATATTTT.

The rearrangement links TRBV27 to TRBJ2-7, with 12 nucleotides matching TRBD2. Germline V CDR1 and CDR2: MNHEY, SMNVEV (reference sequence). Trimming took 4 bases from V and 4 from J; bases not matched to a gene: 14. This CDR3 has 18 amino acids. CDR3 sequence reads: CASSSPPRLAGEGYEQYF. For the CDR3, the DNA is TGTGCCAGCAGTTCGCCCCCTCGACTAGCGGGAGAGGGTTACGAGCAGTACTTC.

The rearrangement joins TRBV7-2 to TRBJ2-3; no definite D call. The CDR3 runs to 12 residues. Per germline, CDR1 SGHTA and CDR2 FQGNSA. The ends were cut back, 5 bases at V and 2 bases at J, with 5 bases in the middle. This CDR3 reads CASSPNTDTQYF. In DNA form, the CDR3 reads TGTGCCAGCAGCCCCAACACAGATACGCAGTATTTT.

This clone was observed a few times. The chain employs TRBV7-3 and TRBJ1-1; a weak D match, TRBD1 (6 bases). V lost 5 bases and J lost 10, with 17 bases in between. The CDR3 is 13 amino acids. The germline V gene encodes CDR1 SGHTA and CDR2 FQGTGA. CDR3 loop: CASSKDPTGLAFF. The CDR3 DNA reads TGTGCCAGCAGCAAGGACCCGACAGGTTTAGCTTTCTTT.

V gene TRBV15 combines with J gene TRBJ2-7; TRBD2 matches at 10 bases. This CDR3 comprises 16 residues. The germline CDR1 and CDR2 sequences are LNHNV and YYDKDF (reference sequence). J was trimmed by 1 base and V by 2 bases; bases with no gene match: 5. The CDR3 is CATSRSPAGGSYEQYF. The CDR3 DNA is TGTGCCACCAGCAGAAGCCCAGCGGGGGGGTCCTACGAGCAGTACTTC.